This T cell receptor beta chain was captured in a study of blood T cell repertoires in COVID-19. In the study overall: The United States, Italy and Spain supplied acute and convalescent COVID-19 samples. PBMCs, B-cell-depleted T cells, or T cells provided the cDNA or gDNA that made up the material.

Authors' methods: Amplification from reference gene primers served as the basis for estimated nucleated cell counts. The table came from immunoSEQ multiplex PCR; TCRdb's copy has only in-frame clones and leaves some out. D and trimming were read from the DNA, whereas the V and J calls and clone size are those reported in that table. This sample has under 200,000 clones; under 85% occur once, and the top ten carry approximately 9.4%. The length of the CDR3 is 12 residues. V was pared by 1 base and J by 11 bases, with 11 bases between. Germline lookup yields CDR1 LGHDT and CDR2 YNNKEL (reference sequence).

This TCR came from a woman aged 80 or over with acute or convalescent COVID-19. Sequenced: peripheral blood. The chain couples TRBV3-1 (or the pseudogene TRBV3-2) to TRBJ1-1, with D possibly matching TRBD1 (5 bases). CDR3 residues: CASSQVRGSAFF. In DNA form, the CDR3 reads TGTGCCAGCAGCCAAGTGCGGGGGAGCGCTTTCTTT.